This TCR beta chain was identified in a study of regulatory T cells in long-lasting Graves disease. The wider study: The definition of persistent Graves' disease was over 5 years of antithyroid drugs with positive TSH receptor antibodies.

The time point: persistent/refractory GD, antithyroid drugs over 5 years with positive TRAb. PBMC-derived RNA was used for the TCR library. This CDR3 has 15 residues. J was trimmed by 4 bases and V by 5 bases; bases with no gene match: 8. The germline V gene encodes CDR1 MDHEN and CDR2 SYDVKM. Study results and caveats: Newly diagnosed disease favored TRBV20-1 and TRBJ2-1 over persistent disease. Only peripheral blood was studied, not thyroid tissue.

Construction of the TCR beta libraries employed iRepertoire HTBI primers in conjunction with Arm-PCR of CDR3 regions. Methods used by the authors: Throughout the samples, researchers identified around 65 TRBV and approximately 14 TRBJ segments. TCRdb re-called the multiplex PCR reads with MiXCR, one entry per CDR3 protein. The V and J calls and clone size are TCRdb's, not the authors'. The top ten clones hold about 42% of a sample with hundreds of thousands of distinct CDR3 sequences, around 30% of them seen once. This clonotype was observed many times. Its specificity is not known. The chain couples TRBV28 to TRBJ2-7; 10 positions match TRBD1. The sequence came from a female donor with Graves disease. Here the sequenced sample was peripheral blood mononuclear cells (PBMCs), taken when the disease was refractory, from a patient treated with antithyroid drugs. As DNA, the CDR3 is TGTGCCAGCAGTCCCGCCGGGACAGGGGTTTACGAGCAGTACTTC. This codes for CASSPAGTGVYEQYF.